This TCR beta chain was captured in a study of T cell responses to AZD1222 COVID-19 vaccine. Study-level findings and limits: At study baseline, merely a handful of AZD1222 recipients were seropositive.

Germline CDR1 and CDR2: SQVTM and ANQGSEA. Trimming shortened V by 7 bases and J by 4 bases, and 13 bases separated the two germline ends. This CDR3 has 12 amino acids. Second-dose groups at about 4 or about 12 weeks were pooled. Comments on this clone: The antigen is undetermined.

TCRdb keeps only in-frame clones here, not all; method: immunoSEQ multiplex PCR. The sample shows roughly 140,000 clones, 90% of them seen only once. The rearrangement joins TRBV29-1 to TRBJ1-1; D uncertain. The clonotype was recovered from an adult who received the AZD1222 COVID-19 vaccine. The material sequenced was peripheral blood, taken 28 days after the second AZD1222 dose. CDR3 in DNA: TGCAGCGCCGAGGTGGGGAGCACTGAAGCTTTCTTT. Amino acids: CSAEVGSTEAFF.